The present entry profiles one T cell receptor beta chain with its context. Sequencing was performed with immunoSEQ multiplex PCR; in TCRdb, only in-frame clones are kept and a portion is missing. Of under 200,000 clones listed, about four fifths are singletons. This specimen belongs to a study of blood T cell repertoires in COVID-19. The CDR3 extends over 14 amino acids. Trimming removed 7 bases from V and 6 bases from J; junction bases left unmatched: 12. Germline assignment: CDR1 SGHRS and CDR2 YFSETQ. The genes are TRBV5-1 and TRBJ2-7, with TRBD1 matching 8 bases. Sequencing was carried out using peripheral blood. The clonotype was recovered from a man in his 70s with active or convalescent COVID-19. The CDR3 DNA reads TGCGCCAGCGCTCGGACAGGGCCCCTCCTCGAGCAGTACTTC. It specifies CASARTGPLLEQYF.